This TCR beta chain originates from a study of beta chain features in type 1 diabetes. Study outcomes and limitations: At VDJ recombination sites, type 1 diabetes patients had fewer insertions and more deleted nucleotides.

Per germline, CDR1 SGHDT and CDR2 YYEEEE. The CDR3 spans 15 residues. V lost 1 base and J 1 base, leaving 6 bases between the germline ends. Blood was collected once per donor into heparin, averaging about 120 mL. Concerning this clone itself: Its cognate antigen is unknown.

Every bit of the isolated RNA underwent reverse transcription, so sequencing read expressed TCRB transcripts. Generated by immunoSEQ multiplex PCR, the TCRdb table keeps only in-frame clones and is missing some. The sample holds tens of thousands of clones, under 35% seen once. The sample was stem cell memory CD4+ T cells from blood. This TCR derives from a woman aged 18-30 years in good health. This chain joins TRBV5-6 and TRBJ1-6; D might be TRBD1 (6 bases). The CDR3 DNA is TGTGCCAGCAGCTTGAGGGGGTCCTATAATTCACCCCTCCACTTT. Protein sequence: CASSLRGSYNSPLHF.